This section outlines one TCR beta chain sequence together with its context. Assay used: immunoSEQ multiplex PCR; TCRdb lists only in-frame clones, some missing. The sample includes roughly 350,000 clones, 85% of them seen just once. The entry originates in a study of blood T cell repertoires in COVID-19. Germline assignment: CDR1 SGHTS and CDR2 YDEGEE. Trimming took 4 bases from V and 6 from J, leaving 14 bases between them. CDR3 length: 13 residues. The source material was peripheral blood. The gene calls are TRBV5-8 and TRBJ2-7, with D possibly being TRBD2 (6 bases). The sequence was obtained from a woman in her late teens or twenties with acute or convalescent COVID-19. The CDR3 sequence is CASSPLGRGEQYF. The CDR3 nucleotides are TGTGCCAGCAGCCCGTTGGGGCGGGGCGAGCAGTACTTC.